A single sample gave rise to the 16 T cell receptor beta chains below, sequenced in a study of siplizumab effects on memory and regulatory T cells. Generated by immunoSEQ multiplex PCR, the TCRdb table keeps only in-frame clones and is missing some. The sample shows 70,000 to 95,000 clones, approximately 96% of them seen only once. Sequencing was carried out using naive CD4+ T cells sorted from blood. The receptors come from a human donor in good health.

The genes are TRBV7-2 and TRBJ1-1; D is unresolved. Germline CDR1 and CDR2: SGHTA and FQGNSA. This CDR3 has 12 residues. Trimming stripped 4 bases from V and 10 bases from J, with 13 bases between. The DNA for the CDR3 is TGTGCCAGCAGCTCTAATAACCGGGGAGCTTTCTTT. Encoded protein: CASSSNNRGAFF.

CDR3 sequence reads: CASSLQGMRYNEQFF. CDR3 DNA: TGTGCCAGCAGCTTACAAGGGATGAGGTACAATGAGCAGTTCTTC. The chain has TRBV7-3 and TRBJ2-1; D gene ambiguous. The CDR3 is made up of 15 amino acids. CDR1 and CDR2 (germline): SGHTA, FQGTGA. Trimming took 2 bases from V and 4 from J, leaving 12 bases between them.

This sequence joins TRBV5-3 and TRBJ1-5; TRBD1 matches at 9 bases. TRBV5-3 is assigned to the ORF class and has an uncertain function. This CDR3 spans 16 amino acids. The V and J ends lost 3 bases and 7 bases, in that order; junction bases with no gene match: 11. The CDR3: CARSSRDRESIQPQHF. The CDR3 DNA sequence: TGTGCCAGAAGCTCCCGGGACAGGGAGAGTATACAGCCCCAGCATTTT.

The chain combines TRBV11-1 with TRBJ2-7; D is possibly TRBD2 (6 bases). CDR1 SGHAT and CDR2 FQDESV come from the germline V gene (reference sequence). Trimming removed 3 bases at V and 2 bases at J, with 14 bases between. The CDR3 runs to 15 residues. The CDR3 sequence is CASSFGSGGTYEQYF. The DNA for the CDR3 is TGTGCCAGCAGCTTTGGGTCGGGCGGGACCTACGAGCAGTACTTC. Together with reference TRBV11-1 and TRBJ2-7, the CDR3 gives the full variable domain: EAEVAQSPRYKITEKSQAVAFWCDPISGHATLYWYRQILGQGPELLVQFQDESVVDDSQLPKDRFSAERLKGVDSTLKIQPAELGDSAMYLCASSFGSGGTYEQYFGPGTRLTVT.

J is TRBJ2-5 and V is TRBV6-5, with 9 bases identical to TRBD2. The ends lost 4 bases at V and 4 bases at J; junction bases unmatched: 7. CDR3 length: 15 residues. CDR1 MNHEY and CDR2 SVGAGI come from the germline V gene. The DNA of the CDR3 is TGTGCCAGCAGTTCGGGACTAGCTGTGGGAGAGACCCAGTACTTC. Amino acid sequence: CASSSGLAVGETQYF.

This clone appeared once. The V and J genes are TRBV11-2 and TRBJ2-1; TRBD2 might be the D (6 bases). CDR3 length equals 14 residues. V lost 3 bases to trimming and J lost 7 bases, with 13 bases between them. Germline V gives CDR1 SGHAT, CDR2 FQNNGV. The CDR3 nucleotides read TGTGCCAGCAGCTTGGGCGGGGTTGGTAATGAGCAGTTCTTC. It encodes CASSLGGVGNEQFF.

The chain carries TRBV27 and TRBJ1-4; the D gene is possibly TRBD1 (6 bases). The germline CDR1 and CDR2 sequences are MNHEY and SMNVEV (reference sequence). The V and J ends lost 5 bases and 8 bases respectively, with 18 bases between them. The CDR3 length is 15 residues. The CDR3 loop is CASSPAGGPLEKLFF. In DNA, the CDR3 is TGTGCCAGCAGTCCCGCGGGGGGGCCCCTAGAAAAACTGTTTTTT.

The V call is TRBV27, the J call TRBJ1-2; D remains unclear. Germline V gene sequence: CDR1 MNHEY, CDR2 SMNVEV (reference sequence). Trimming stripped 5 bases from V and 4 bases from J, with 14 bases between. The length of the CDR3 is 14 residues. The CDR3 protein is CASSVEAWGYGYTF. As DNA, the CDR3 is TGTGCCAGCAGTGTCGAGGCGTGGGGCTATGGCTACACCTTC.

V is TRBV9 and J is TRBJ2-5; a possible D gene is TRBD1 (6 bases). Germline loops: CDR1 SGDLS, CDR2 YYNGEE. The V gene lost 1 base and the J gene lost 5 bases, with 12 bases spanning the gap. There are 14 residues in the CDR3. CDR3 loop: CASSVQTGKETQYF. CDR3 in DNA: TGTGCCAGCAGCGTACAGACAGGCAAGGAGACCCAGTACTTC.

The chain has TRBV19 and TRBJ1-4; weak D call: TRBD1 (6 bases). Trimming shortened V by 3 bases and J by 7 bases, and 15 bases separated the two germline ends. Germline lookup yields CDR1 LNHDA and CDR2 SQIVND (reference sequence). This CDR3 is 15 amino acids long. The CDR3 sequence is CASSIRGGEGEKLFF. CDR3 DNA sequence: TGTGCCAGTAGTATCAGGGGAGGAGAGGGTGAAAAACTGTTTTTT.

J is TRBJ2-5 and V is TRBV5-1, with TRBD1 identical over 7 bases. The germline V gene has CDR1 SGHRS and CDR2 YFSETQ. The CDR3 spans 14 residues. The junction had 5 bases not matched to a gene; V was cut back by 4 bases and J by 2 bases. CDR3 region: CASSVGQVQETQYF. CDR3 coding DNA: TGCGCCAGCAGCGTCGGACAGGTTCAAGAGACCCAGTACTTC.

The gene calls are TRBV28 and TRBJ1-2, with D possibly being TRBD1 (6 bases). Germline V gene data show CDR1 as MDHEN and CDR2 as SYDVKM. Between the trimmed V and J ends, which lost 6 bases and 4 bases, there was a span of 18 bases. The CDR3 consists of 15 residues. The CDR3 region is CASRLGGDSSYGYTF. The CDR3 nucleotides are TGTGCCAGCAGGTTAGGGGGGGACTCGAGCTATGGCTACACCTTC.

This sequence joins TRBV29-1 and TRBJ1-1; possibly TRBD1 for D (6 bases). V lost 3 bases, J lost 3 bases, and 20 bases lay in between. Germline lookup yields CDR1 SQVTM and CDR2 ANQGSEA. This CDR3 is 16 amino acids long. The DNA for the CDR3 is TGCAGCGTTGACCGACGTTTGGGGGGCGCGGACACTGAAGCTTTCTTT. Residues: CSVDRRLGGADTEAFF.

Here the CDR3 DNA reads TGTGCCAGCAGCAACCCAGGGACGGGGAACACTGAAGCTTTCTTT. It codes for CASSNPGTGNTEAFF. The J gene is TRBJ1-1, the V gene TRBV5-4; D perhaps matches TRBD1 (5 bases). The germline CDR1 and CDR2 sequences are SGHNT and YYREEE (reference sequence). There are 15 residues in the CDR3. V was cut by 4 bases and J by 1 base, with 14 bases left in between.

This clone was seen a single time. The chain employs TRBV6-6 and TRBJ1-1, with D uncertain. The length of the CDR3 is 14 residues. Germline V gene data show CDR1 as MNHNY and CDR2 as SVGAGI (reference sequence). Between the trimmed V and J ends, which lost 2 bases and 1 base, there was a span of 8 bases. CDR3 nucleotides: TGTGCCAGCAGTTACGACACTAGGAACACTGAAGCTTTCTTT. It yields the protein CASSYDTRNTEAFF.

The V and J genes are TRBV7-2 and TRBJ2-5; the D call may be TRBD1 or TRBD2 (6 bases each). Germline V lookup: CDR1 SGHTA, CDR2 FQGNSA. Trimming removed 4 bases at V and 4 bases at J, with 13 bases between. The CDR3 has 14 amino acids. The CDR3 DNA is TGTGCCAGCAGCTGGAGTGGGGGGCTAGAGACCCAGTACTTC. It encodes CASSWSGGLETQYF.